This T cell receptor (beta chain) was identified in a study of cytomegalovirus exposure and HLA in healthy donors. Findings of the study overall: Earlier analysis yielded a pattern in which most TCR beta V segments were productive about 87% or about 30% of the time. Certain indistinguishable V segments, among them TRBV6-2 and TRBV6-3, were excluded. Researchers had no immune exposure information except CMV serostatus available.

The CDR3 consists of 15 residues. Trimming left V 1 base short and J 3 bases short, with 10 bases between. The germline CDR1 and CDR2 sequences are SGHDT and YYEEEE. As to this clone: Its antigen is not known.

Primers for the PCR totalled 60 Vbeta and 13 Jbeta. Measured with immunoSEQ multiplex PCR; TCRdb has only the in-frame clones, and not every one. This table holds 120,000 or so clones, about three quarters found once. V gene TRBV5-6 combines with J gene TRBJ2-2; D not certain. The source of this sequence is a woman in her thirties or forties in good health and CMV-seronegative. The sequencing input was PBMCs. The CDR3 here is CASSLWAHDTGELFF. The CDR3 coding sequence is TGTGCCAGCAGCTTGTGGGCTCATGACACCGGGGAGCTGTTTTTT.